The 10 T cell receptor beta chains in this list originate from one sample, sequenced in a study of T cell responses to AZD1222 COVID-19 vaccine. Assay used: immunoSEQ multiplex PCR; TCRdb lists only in-frame clones, some missing. The profile shows around 190,000 clones, 94% of them singletons. The specimen comprised peripheral blood, sampled 28 days after the second AZD1222 dose. The receptors come from an adult who received the AZD1222 COVID-19 vaccine.

The chain is built from TRBV19 and TRBJ1-5, with 10 bases that match TRBD1. CDR1 and CDR2 from the germline V gene are LNHDA and SQIVND (reference sequence). The J segment lost 5 bases and the V segment lost 3 bases, leaving 4 bases of the junction unmatched. The CDR3 is 15 amino acids. This CDR3 is CASSMGGQGYQPQHF. The CDR3 DNA reads TGTGCCAGTAGTATGGGGGGACAGGGGTATCAGCCCCAGCATTTT.

The chain employs TRBV6-4 and TRBJ2-3; D remains unclear. The CDR3 has 14 amino acids. Trimming shortened V by 2 bases and J by 7 bases, and 13 bases separated the two germline ends. CDR1 and CDR2 from the germline V gene are MRHNA and SNTAGT. The CDR3: CASSDPPVVNTQYF. The CDR3 DNA is TGTGCCAGCAGTGACCCCCCAGTAGTTAATACGCAGTATTTT.

In its sample, this clone was seen once. CDR3 coding DNA: TGTGCCAGCAGCTCCGCGGGGGTGCTAGGGGAGCAGTTCTTC. Protein product: CASSSAGVLGEQFF. The chain links TRBV6-5 to TRBJ2-1, with 7 positions matching TRBD2. The CDR3 spans 14 residues. The V segment lost 6 bases and the J segment 10 bases; nucleotides outside the gene matches: 12. Germline values: CDR1 MNHEY, CDR2 SVGAGI.

This clone was picked up one time. The chain carries TRBV7-8 and TRBJ1-5; no clear D gene. Deletions cut 5 bases from V and 2 bases from J, with 13 bases between. The CDR3 extends over 15 amino acids. Germline V gene lookup returns CDR1 SGHVS and CDR2 FQNEAQ. The CDR3 DNA follows: TGTGCCAGCAGCCCGGGAACCCTGGGCAATCAGCCCCAGCATTTT. It specifies CASSPGTLGNQPQHF.

The chain is built from TRBV7-9 and TRBJ1-4; D is ambiguous. V was cut by 5 bases and J by 3 bases, with 19 bases left in between. The CDR3 is 17 amino acids. Germline V gene data show CDR1 as SEHNR and CDR2 as FQNEAQ (reference sequence). Here the CDR3 DNA reads TGTGCCAGCAGCCCACCGCGCCGGGGAGGGTCTAATGAAAAACTGTTTTTT. This translates into CASSPPRRGGSNEKLFF.

In its sample, this clone was seen once. In DNA form, the CDR3 reads TGTGCCAGCAGTTTGTTTTTGTCGGGGGGCGATGGCTACACCTTC. Protein: CASSLFLSGGDGYTF. The chain carries TRBV28 and TRBJ1-2, with TRBD1 as a possible D gene (6 bases). The V and J ends lost 3 bases and 6 bases respectively, with 17 bases between them. Germline V lookup: CDR1 MDHEN, CDR2 SYDVKM. The CDR3 extends over 15 amino acids.

The chain carries TRBV28 and TRBJ1-4, with D hard to call. The germline V and J ends were trimmed by 10 bases and 3 bases, with 12 bases remaining between them. CDR1 and CDR2 (germline): MDHEN, SYDVKM. The CDR3 spans 13 residues. For the CDR3, the DNA is TGTGCCACCAAGGGTCGGGCTAATGAAAAACTGTTTTTT. Amino acid sequence: CATKGRANEKLFF.

This chain uses TRBV5-1 with TRBJ1-2, with D possibly TRBD1 on 5 matching bases. CDR1 is SGHRS, CDR2 YFSETQ, per germline. This CDR3 has 14 residues. V lost 3 bases, J lost 8 bases, and 17 bases lay in between. The CDR3 coding sequence is TGCGCCAGCAGCTCATTGGGAGCAGGGATCGGCTACACCTTC. Protein sequence: CASSSLGAGIGYTF.

The V and J genes are TRBV9 and TRBJ2-1; D is perhaps TRBD1 or TRBD2 (5 bases each). CDR1 is SGDLS, CDR2 YYNGEE, per germline. V lost 2 bases and J 5 bases, leaving 14 bases between the germline ends. This CDR3 has 15 amino acids. The CDR3 DNA reads as TGTGCCAGCAGCGTCGGGTTGGGGGTAAACAATGAGCAGTTCTTC. Residues: CASSVGLGVNNEQFF. The complete variable domain, with remaining parts taken from reference TRBV9 and TRBJ2-1, reads DSGVTQTPKHLITATGQRVTLRCSPRSGDLSVYWYQQSLDQGLQFLIQYYNGEERAKGNILERFSAQQFPDLHSELNLSSLELGDSALYFCASSVGLGVNNEQFFGPGTRLTVL.

This sequence joins TRBV11-2 and TRBJ1-4; D is unclear. Germline V lookup: CDR1 SGHAT, CDR2 FQNNGV. The CDR3 is 11 amino acids. The V end was cut by 6 bases, the J end by 6 bases, with 5 bases between. CDR3 DNA: TGTGCCAGCAGTCATGATGAAAAACTGTTTTTT. Its protein product is CASSHDEKLFF.